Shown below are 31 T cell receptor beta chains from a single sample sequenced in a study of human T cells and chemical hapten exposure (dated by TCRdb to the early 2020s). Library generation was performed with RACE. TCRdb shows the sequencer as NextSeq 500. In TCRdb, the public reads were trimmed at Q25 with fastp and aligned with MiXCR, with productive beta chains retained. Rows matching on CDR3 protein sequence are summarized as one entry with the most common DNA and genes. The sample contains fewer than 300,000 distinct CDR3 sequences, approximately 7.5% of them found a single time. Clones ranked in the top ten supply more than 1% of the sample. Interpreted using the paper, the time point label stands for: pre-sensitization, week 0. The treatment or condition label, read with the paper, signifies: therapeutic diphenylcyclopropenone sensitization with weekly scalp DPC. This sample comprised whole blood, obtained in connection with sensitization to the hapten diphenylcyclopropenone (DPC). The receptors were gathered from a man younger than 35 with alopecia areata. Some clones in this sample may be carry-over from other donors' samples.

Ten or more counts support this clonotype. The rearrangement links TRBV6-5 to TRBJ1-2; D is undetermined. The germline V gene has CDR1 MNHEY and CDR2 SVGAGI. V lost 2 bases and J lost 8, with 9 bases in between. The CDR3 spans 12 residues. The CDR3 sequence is CASSYMGSGYTF. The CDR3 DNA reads TGTGCCAGCAGTTACATGGGGAGCGGCTACACCTTC.

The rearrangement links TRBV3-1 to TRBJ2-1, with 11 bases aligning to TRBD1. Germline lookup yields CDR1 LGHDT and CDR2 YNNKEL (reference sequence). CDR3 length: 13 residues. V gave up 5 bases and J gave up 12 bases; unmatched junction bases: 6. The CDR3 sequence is CASSMDRGLGQFF. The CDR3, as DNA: TGTGCCAGCAGCATGGACAGGGGGCTTGGGCAGTTCTTC.

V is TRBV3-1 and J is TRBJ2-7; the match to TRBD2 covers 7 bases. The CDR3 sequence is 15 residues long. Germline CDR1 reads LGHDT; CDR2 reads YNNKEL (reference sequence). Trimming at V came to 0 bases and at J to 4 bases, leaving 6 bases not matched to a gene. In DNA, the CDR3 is TGTGCCAGCAGCCAAGATGTGGCTAGCGGTTACGAGCAGTACTTC. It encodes CASSQDVASGYEQYF.

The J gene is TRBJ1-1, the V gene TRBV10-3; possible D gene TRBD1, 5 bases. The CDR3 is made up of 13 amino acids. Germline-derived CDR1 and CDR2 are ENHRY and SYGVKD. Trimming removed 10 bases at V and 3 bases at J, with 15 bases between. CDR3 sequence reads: CATKDTDDTEAFF. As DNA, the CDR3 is TGTGCCACGAAGGACACAGACGACACTGAAGCTTTCTTT.

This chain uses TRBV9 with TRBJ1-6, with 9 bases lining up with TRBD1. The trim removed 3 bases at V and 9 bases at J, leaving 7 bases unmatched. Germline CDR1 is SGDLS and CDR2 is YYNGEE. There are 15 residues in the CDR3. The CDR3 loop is CASSAEQGQGSPLHF. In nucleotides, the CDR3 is TGTGCCAGCAGCGCGGAACAGGGACAGGGTTCACCCCTCCACTTT.

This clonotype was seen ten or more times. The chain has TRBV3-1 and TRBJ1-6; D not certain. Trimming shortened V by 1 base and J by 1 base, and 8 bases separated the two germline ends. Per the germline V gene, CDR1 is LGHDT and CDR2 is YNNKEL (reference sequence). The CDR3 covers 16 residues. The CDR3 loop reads CASSQGIQSYNSPLHF. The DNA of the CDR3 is TGTGCCAGCAGCCAAGGTATACAGTCCTATAATTCACCCCTCCACTTT.

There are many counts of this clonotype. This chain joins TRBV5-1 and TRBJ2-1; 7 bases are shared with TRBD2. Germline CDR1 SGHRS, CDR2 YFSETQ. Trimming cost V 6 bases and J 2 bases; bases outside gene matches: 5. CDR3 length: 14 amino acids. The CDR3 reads CASTQLAPYNEQFF. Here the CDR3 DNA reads TGCGCCAGCACCCAACTAGCGCCCTACAATGAGCAGTTCTTC.

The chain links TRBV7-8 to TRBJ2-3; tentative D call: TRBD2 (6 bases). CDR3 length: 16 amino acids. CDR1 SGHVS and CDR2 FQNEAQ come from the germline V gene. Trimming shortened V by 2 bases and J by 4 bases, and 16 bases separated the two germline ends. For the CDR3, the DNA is TGTGCCAGCAGCTTAAGGTGGGGGGAGGTAGCAGATACGCAGTATTTT. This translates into CASSLRWGEVADTQYF.

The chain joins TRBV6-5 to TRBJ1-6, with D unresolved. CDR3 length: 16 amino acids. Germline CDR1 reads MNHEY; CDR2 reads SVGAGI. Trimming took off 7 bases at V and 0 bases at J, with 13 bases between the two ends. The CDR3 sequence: CASISSYSSYNSPLHF. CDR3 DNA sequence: TGTGCCAGCATAAGCAGCTACAGCTCCTATAATTCACCCCTCCACTTT.

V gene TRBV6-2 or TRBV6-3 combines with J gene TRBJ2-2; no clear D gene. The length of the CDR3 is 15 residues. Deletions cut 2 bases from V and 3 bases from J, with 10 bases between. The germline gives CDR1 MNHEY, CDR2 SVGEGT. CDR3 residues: CASSYTAGYTGELFF. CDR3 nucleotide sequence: TGTGCCAGCAGTTACACCGCAGGCTACACCGGGGAGCTGTTTTTT.

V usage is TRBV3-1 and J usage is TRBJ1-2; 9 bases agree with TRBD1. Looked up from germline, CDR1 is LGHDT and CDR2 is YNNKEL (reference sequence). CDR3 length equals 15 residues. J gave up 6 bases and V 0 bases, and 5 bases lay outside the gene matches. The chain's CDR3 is CASSQDRRTGDGYTF. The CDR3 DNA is TGTGCCAGCAGCCAAGATAGAAGGACAGGGGATGGCTACACCTTC.

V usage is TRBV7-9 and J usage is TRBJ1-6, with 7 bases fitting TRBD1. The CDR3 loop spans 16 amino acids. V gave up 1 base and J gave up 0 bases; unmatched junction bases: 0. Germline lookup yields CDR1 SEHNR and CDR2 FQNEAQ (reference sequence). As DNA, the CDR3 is TGTGCCAGCAGCTTAGGGGACAGCTCCTATAATTCACCCCTCCACTTT. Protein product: CASSLGDSSYNSPLHF.

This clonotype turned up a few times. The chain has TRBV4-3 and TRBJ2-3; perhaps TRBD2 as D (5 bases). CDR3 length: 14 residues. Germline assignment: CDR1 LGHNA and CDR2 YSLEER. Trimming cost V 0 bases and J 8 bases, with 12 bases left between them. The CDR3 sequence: CASSQEGSSGTQYF. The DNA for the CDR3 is TGCGCCAGCAGCCAAGAAGGGTCCAGCGGTACGCAGTATTTT.

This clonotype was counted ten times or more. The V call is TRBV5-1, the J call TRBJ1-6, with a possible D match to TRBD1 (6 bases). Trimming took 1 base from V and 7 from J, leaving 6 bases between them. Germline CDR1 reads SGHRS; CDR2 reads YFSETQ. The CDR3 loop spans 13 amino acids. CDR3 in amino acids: CASSLTGNSPLHF. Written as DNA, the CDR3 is TGCGCCAGCAGCTTGACAGGGAATTCACCCCTCCACTTT.

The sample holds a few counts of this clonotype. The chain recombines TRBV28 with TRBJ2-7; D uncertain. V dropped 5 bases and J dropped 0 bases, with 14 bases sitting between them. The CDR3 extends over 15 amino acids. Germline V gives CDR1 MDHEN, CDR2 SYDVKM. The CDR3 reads CASSPLGRNSYEQYV. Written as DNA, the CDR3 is TGTGCCAGCAGTCCTCTCGGGCGAAACTCCTACGAGCAGTACGTC.

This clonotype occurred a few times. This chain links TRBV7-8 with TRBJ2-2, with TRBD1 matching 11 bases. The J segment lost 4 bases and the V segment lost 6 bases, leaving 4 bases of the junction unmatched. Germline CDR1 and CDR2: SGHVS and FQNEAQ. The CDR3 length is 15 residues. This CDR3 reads CASRKDRGRTGELFF. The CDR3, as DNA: TGTGCCAGCAGGAAGGACAGGGGGCGCACCGGGGAGCTGTTTTTT.

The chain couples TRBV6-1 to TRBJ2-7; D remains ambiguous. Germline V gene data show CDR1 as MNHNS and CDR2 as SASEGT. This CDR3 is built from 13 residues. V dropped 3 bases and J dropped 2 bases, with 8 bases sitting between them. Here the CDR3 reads CASSEKQPYEQYV. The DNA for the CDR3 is TGTGCCAGCAGTGAGAAACAGCCCTACGAGCAGTACGTC.

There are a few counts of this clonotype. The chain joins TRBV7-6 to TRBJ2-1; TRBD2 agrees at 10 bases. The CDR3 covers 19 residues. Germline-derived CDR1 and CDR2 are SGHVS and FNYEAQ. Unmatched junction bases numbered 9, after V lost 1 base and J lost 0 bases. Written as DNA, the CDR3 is TGTGCCAGCAGCTTAGTCCCCAGCGGGGGGGGAAGCTCCTACAATGAGCAGTTCTTC. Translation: CASSLVPSGGGSSYNEQFF.

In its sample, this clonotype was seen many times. The CDR3 here is CASSFAGNGNQPQHF. CDR3 coding DNA: TGTGCCAGCAGTTTCGCAGGGAATGGCAATCAGCCCCAGCATTTT. This chain uses TRBV6-5 with TRBJ1-5; maybe TRBD1 (5 bases). V lost 4 bases to trimming and J lost 2 bases, with 12 bases between them. Germline V gene sequence: CDR1 MNHEY, CDR2 SVGAGI. CDR3 length equals 15 residues.

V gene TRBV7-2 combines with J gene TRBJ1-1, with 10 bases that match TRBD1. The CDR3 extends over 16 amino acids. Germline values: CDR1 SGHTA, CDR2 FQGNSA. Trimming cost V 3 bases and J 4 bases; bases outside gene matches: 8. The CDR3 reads CASSFSGTGVLTEAFF. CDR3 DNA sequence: TGTGCCAGCAGCTTTTCCGGGACAGGGGTTCTCACTGAAGCTTTCTTT.

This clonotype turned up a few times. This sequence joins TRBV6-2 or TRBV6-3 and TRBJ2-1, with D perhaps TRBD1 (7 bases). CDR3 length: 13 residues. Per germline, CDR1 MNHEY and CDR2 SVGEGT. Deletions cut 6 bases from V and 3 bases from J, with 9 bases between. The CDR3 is CASRRDSYNEQFF. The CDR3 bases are TGTGCCAGCAGGCGGGACAGCTACAATGAGCAGTTCTTC.

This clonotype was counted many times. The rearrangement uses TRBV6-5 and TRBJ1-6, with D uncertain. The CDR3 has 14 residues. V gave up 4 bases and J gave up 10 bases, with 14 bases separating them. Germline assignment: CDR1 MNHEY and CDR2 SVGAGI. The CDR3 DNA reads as TGTGCCAGCAGTTTGAAGGGTATTGGGTCACCCCTCCACTTT. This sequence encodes CASSLKGIGSPLHF.

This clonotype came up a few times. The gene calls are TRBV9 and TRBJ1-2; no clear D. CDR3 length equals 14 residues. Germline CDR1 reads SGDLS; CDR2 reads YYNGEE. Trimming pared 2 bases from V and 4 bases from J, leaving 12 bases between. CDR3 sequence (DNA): TGTGCCAGCAGCGTGCGGACCGATTTCTATGGCTACACCTTC. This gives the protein CASSVRTDFYGYTF.

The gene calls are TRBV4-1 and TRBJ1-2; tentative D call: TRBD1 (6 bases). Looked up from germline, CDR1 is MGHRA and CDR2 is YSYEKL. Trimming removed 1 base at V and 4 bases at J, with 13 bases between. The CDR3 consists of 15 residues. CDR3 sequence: CASSQVGGASYGYTF. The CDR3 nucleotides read TGCGCCAGCAGCCAAGTCGGGGGGGCGAGCTATGGCTACACCTTC.

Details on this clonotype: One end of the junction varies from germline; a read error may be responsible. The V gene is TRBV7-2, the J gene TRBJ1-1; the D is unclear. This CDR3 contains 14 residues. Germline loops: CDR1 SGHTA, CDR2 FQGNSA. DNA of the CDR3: TGTGCCAGCAGTTTAGTTGGCGGAGGCGATGAAGCTTTCTTT. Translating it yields CASSLVGGGDEAFF. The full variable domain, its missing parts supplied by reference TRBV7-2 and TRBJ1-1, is GAGVSQSPSNKVTEKGKDVELRCDPISGHTALYWYRQSLGQGLEFLIYFQGNSAPDKSGLPSDRFSAERTGGSVSTLTIQRTQQEDSAVYLCASSLVGGGDEAFFGQGTRLTVV.

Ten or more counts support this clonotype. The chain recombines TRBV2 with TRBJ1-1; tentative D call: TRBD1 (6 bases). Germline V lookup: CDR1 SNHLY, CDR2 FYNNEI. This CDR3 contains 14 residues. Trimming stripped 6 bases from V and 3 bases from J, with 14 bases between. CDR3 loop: CASRGPQGYTEAFF. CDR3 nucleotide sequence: TGTGCCAGCAGGGGTCCACAGGGCTACACTGAAGCTTTCTTT.

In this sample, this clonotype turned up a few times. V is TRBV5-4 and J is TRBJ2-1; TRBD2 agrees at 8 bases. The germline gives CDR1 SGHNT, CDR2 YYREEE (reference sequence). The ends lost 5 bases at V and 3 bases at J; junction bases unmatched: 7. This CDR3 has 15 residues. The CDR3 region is CASSRGGQSYNEQFF. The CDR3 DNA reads TGTGCCAGCAGTCGGGGGGGCCAAAGCTACAATGAGCAGTTCTTC.

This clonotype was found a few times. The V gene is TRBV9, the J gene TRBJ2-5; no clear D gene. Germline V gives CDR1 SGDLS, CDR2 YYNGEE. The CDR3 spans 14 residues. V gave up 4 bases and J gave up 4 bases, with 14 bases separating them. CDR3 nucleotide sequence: TGTGCCAGCAGCCTCGACTTGGTTCGAGAGACCCAGTACTTC. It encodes CASSLDLVRETQYF.

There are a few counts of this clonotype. The CDR3 DNA reads as TGCAGCGCTCCTCTTGACTACTATGGCTACACCTTC. Translated: CSAPLDYYGYTF. The rearrangement uses TRBV29-1 and TRBJ1-2, with no clear D. Germline values: CDR1 SQVTM, CDR2 ANQGSEA. Trimming cost V 7 bases and J 3 bases, with 12 bases left between them. This CDR3 region has 12 residues. The entire variable domain, with the rest obtained from reference TRBV29-1 and TRBJ1-2, is as follows: SAVISQKPSRDICQRGTSLTIQCQVDSQVTMMFWYRQQPGQSLTLIATANQGSEATYESGFVIDKFPISRPNLTFSTLTVSNMSPEDSSIYLCSAPLDYYGYTFGSGTRLTVV.

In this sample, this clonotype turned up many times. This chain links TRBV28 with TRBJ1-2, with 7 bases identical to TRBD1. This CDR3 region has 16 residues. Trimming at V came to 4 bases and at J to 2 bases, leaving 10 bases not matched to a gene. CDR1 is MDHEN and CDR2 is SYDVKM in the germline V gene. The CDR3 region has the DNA TGTGCCAGCAGTTCCCCAGAGGGGGCGCAAAACTATGGCTACACCTTC. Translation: CASSSPEGAQNYGYTF.

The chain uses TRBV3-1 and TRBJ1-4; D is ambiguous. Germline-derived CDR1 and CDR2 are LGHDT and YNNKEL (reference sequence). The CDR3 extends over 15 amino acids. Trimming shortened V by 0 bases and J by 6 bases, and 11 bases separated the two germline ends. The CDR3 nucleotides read TGTGCCAGCAGCCAAGATTCCACCATCTATGAAAAACTGTTTTTT. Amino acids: CASSQDSTIYEKLFF.